The present TCR beta chain was sequenced within a study of blood T cell repertoires in COVID-19. Across the whole study: COVID-19 samples, acute and convalescent, were from the United States, Italy and Spain.

Method: immunoSEQ multiplex PCR; TCRdb's copy keeps in-frame clones and lacks some. The sample carries 95,000 to 150,000 clones, about 82% recorded once. This CDR3 spans 15 amino acids. CDR1 is SSHAT, CDR2 FNYEAQ, per germline (reference sequence). In this sample, this clone turned up once. At one boundary the junction diverges from the germline segment, which might be a read error. This sequence was found in a human donor in a cohort sampled during active COVID-19. The V gene is TRBV7-7, the J gene TRBJ2-1; 7 bases map to TRBD1. Material for sequencing was peripheral blood. CDR3 protein: CASSQTGTVYNEQFF. In DNA form, the CDR3 reads TGTGCTAGCAGCCAAACCGGGACAGTCTACAATGAGCAGTTCTTC.